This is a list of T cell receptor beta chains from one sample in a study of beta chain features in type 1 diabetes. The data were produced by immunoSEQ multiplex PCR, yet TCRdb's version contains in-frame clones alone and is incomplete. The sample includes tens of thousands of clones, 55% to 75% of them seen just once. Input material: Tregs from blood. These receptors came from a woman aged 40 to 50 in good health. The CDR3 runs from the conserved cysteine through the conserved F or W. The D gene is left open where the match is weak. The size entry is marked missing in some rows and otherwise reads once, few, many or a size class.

CDR3aa: CASSLFPYNEQFF; CDR3nt: TGTGCCAGCAGCCTGTTCCCCTACAATGAGCAGTTCTTC; v_gene: TRBV7-2; abundance: NA; d_gene: NA; j_gene: TRBJ2-1
CDR3aa: CASSPWTGRTDTQYF; CDR3nt: TGTGCCAGCAGCCCCTGGACAGGGAGAACAGATACGCAGTATTTT; v_gene: TRBV9; abundance: NA; d_gene: TRBD1; j_gene: TRBJ2-3
CDR3aa: CASSTSGGNNEQFF; CDR3nt: TGTGCCAGTAGTACTAGCGGGGGAAACAATGAGCAGTTCTTC; v_gene: TRBV19; abundance: NA; d_gene: TRBD2; j_gene: TRBJ2-1
CDR3aa: CASSRDPLGGEQYF; CDR3nt: TGTGCCAGCAGCCGTGACCCTCTCGGGGGGGAGCAGTACTTC; v_gene: TRBV5-8; abundance: NA; d_gene: TRBD2; j_gene: TRBJ2-7
CDR3aa: CSVLGSQRSYNEQFF; CDR3nt: TGCAGCGTCCTGGGTAGCCAGCGCTCCTACAATGAGCAGTTCTTC; v_gene: TRBV29-1; abundance: NA; d_gene: NA; j_gene: TRBJ2-1
CDR3aa: CASSLTGAHLREQYF; CDR3nt: TGTGCCAGCAGCTTAACAGGGGCCCACCTTCGGGAGCAGTACTTC; v_gene: TRBV7-9; abundance: NA; d_gene: TRBD1; j_gene: TRBJ2-7
CDR3aa: CASSVQGPHSPLHF; CDR3nt: TGCGCCAGCAGCGTACAGGGACCCCATTCACCCCTCCACTTT; v_gene: TRBV5-1; abundance: NA; d_gene: NA; j_gene: TRBJ1-6
CDR3aa: CATSHSGGPNEQYF; CDR3nt: TGTGCCACCAGCCATAGCGGGGGGCCGAACGAGCAGTACTTC; v_gene: TRBV15; abundance: NA; d_gene: TRBD2; j_gene: TRBJ2-7
CDR3aa: CASALGGGGNQPQHF; CDR3nt: TGTGCTAGTGCATTGGGGGGGGGCGGCAATCAGCCCCAGCATTTT; v_gene: TRBV12-5; abundance: NA; d_gene: NA; j_gene: TRBJ1-5
CDR3aa: CASSVAGGNTEAFF; CDR3nt: TGTGCCAGCAGCGTAGCGGGTGGCAACACTGAAGCTTTCTTT; v_gene: TRBV9; abundance: once; d_gene: NA; j_gene: TRBJ1-1
CDR3aa: CATTGVRLRGGTEAFF; CDR3nt: TGTGCCACAACAGGGGTTAGGCTCCGGGGCGGCACTGAAGCTTTCTTT; v_gene: TRBV10-3; abundance: NA; d_gene: TRBD1; j_gene: TRBJ1-1
CDR3aa: CASSFSGGAVEKLFF; CDR3nt: TGTGCCAGCAGCTTCTCAGGGGGCGCGGTTGAAAAACTGTTTTTT; v_gene: TRBV13; abundance: NA; d_gene: TRBD1; j_gene: TRBJ1-4
CDR3aa: CASSPRQGTGSPLHF; CDR3nt: TGCGCCAGCAGCCCCCGACAGGGGACAGGTTCACCCCTCCACTTT; v_gene: TRBV5-1; abundance: NA; d_gene: TRBD1; j_gene: TRBJ1-6
CDR3aa: CASSQSGTSNTEAFF; CDR3nt: TGTGCCAGTAGTCAATCTGGGACATCGAACACTGAAGCTTTCTTT; v_gene: TRBV19; abundance: NA; d_gene: NA; j_gene: TRBJ1-1
CDR3aa: CASTGDPSTDTQYF; CDR3nt: TGCGCCAGCACGGGGGACCCTAGCACAGATACGCAGTATTTT; v_gene: TRBV5-1; abundance: once; d_gene: NA; j_gene: TRBJ2-3
CDR3aa: CASSSLIQGEEPQHF; CDR3nt: TGTGCCAGCAGTTCCCTAATACAGGGTGAAGAGCCCCAGCATTTT; v_gene: TRBV2; abundance: NA; d_gene: NA; j_gene: TRBJ1-5
CDR3aa: CASSQEWAGDYGYTF; CDR3nt: TGCGCCAGCAGCCAAGAGTGGGCGGGGGACTATGGCTACACCTTC; v_gene: TRBV4-3; abundance: NA; d_gene: NA; j_gene: TRBJ1-2
CDR3aa: CASSQGQGTNYGYTF; CDR3nt: TGCGCCAGCAGCCAAGGCCAGGGAACTAACTATGGCTACACCTTC; v_gene: TRBV4-1; abundance: NA; d_gene: NA; j_gene: TRBJ1-2
CDR3aa: CASRMGAGTIVYEQYF; CDR3nt: TGTGCCAGCAGGATGGGGGCCGGGACCATAGTTTACGAGCAGTACTTC; v_gene: TRBV27; abundance: NA; d_gene: NA; j_gene: TRBJ2-7
CDR3aa: CAISAPGDTQYF; CDR3nt: TGTGCCATCAGTGCCCCCGGGGATACGCAGTATTTT; v_gene: TRBV10-3; abundance: few; d_gene: NA; j_gene: TRBJ2-3
CDR3aa: CASLLTGSYGYTF; CDR3nt: TGTGCCAGTCTATTGACAGGGAGCTATGGCTACACCTTC; v_gene: TRBV19; abundance: NA; d_gene: TRBD1; j_gene: TRBJ1-2
CDR3aa: CAISETGRGETQYF; CDR3nt: TGTGCCATCAGTGAAACGGGCAGGGGAGAGACCCAGTACTTC; v_gene: TRBV10-3; abundance: NA; d_gene: NA; j_gene: TRBJ2-5